This is a list of T cell receptor beta chains from one sample in a study of T-cell reconstitution after alpha-beta-depleted transplantation in children. MiXCR was run by TCRdb on the PCR reads, yielding one entry per CDR3 protein. The sample has some 240,000 distinct CDR3 sequences; 9.7% are singletons. The sample in question was PBMCs from the stem cell graft donor, obtained from the stem cell graft. The receptors come from a human donor who donated a stem cell graft to a child with SCID. The CDR3 runs from the conserved cysteine through the conserved F or W. Each record gives: J gene, D gene, clone size, V gene, CDR3 protein, CDR3 DNA. The D gene is left open where the match is weak. Clone size, where shown, is once, few, many, or a class for clones that have expanded.

>TRBJ2-1|TRBD1|many|TRBV20-1
CSARDWDRATKPGHGYNEQFF
TGCAGTGCTAGAGATTGGGACAGGGCAACCAAGCCGGGTCATGGGTACAATGAGCAGTTCTTC
>TRBJ2-1|TRBD1|NA|TRBV20-1
CSARAYRDRTYNEQFF
TGCAGTGCTAGAGCGTATAGGGACAGAACCTACAATGAGCAGTTCTTC
>TRBJ2-1|TRBD1|NA|TRBV30
CAWRTGGGFGAYNEQFF
TGTGCCTGGCGGACAGGGGGAGGTTTCGGGGCCTACAATGAGCAGTTCTTC
>TRBJ1-1|NA|many|TRBV15
CATSSTREAFF
TGTGCCACCAGCAGTACCAGGGAAGCTTTCTTT
>TRBJ2-7|TRBD2|many|TRBV20-1
CSANTLAADTYEQYF
TGCAGTGCCAACACACTAGCGGCGGATACCTACGAGCAGTACTTC
>TRBJ2-7|TRBD1|many|TRBV6-5
CASSMDRGPDYEQYF
TGTGCCAGCAGCATGGACAGGGGGCCGGACTACGAGCAGTACTTC
>TRBJ2-1|TRBD2|many|TRBV5-1
CASSLGLAGEQFF
TGCGCCAGCAGCTTAGGACTAGCGGGGGAGCAGTTCTTC
>TRBJ1-5|TRBD1|NA|TRBV18
CASSPGSGTGTNQPQHF
TGTGCCAGCTCACCTGGTTCCGGGACAGGGACTAATCAGCCCCAGCATTTT
>TRBJ1-2|TRBD1|NA|TRBV3-1
CASSLPDRAQGYTF
TGTGCCAGCAGCCTCCCCGACAGGGCTCAGGGCTACACCTTC
>TRBJ2-7|NA|many|TRBV2
CASSEQSYEQYF
TGTGCCAGCAGTGAACAGTCCTACGAGCAGTACTTC
>TRBJ1-1|NA|many|TRBV5-1
CASSLGGGGKAFF
TGCGCCAGCAGCTTGGGGGGAGGCGGGAAAGCTTTCTTT
>TRBJ1-1|NA|many|TRBV3-1
CASSPLAGGEAFF
TGTGCCAGCAGCCCCCTGGCGGGGGGTGAAGCTTTCTTT
>TRBJ2-1|TRBD1|many|TRBV12-3/TRBV12-4
CASRLQGASNEQFF
TGTGCCAGCAGGCTGCAGGGGGCTAGCAATGAGCAGTTCTTC
>TRBJ1-2|TRBD1|many|TRBV12-3/TRBV12-4
CASSLAQGQGPTF
TGTGCCAGCAGTTTAGCCCAAGGACAGGGCCCCACCTTC
>TRBJ2-1|NA|many|TRBV11-2
CASSLEGQLGNEQFF
TGTGCCAGCAGCCTGGAGGGGCAGTTGGGGAATGAGCAGTTCTTC
>TRBJ2-2|NA|many|TRBV2
CASSPTIGLAGELFF
TGTGCCAGCAGCCCGACGATAGGGTTGGCCGGGGAGCTGTTTTTT
>TRBJ2-5|NA|many|TRBV24-1
CATSVGDGLLQETQYF
TGTGCCACCAGTGTGGGGGACGGACTACTCCAAGAGACCCAGTACTTC
>TRBJ2-1|TRBD2|many|TRBV2
CASSATSGGQFF
TGTGCCAGCAGCGCGACTAGCGGGGGGCAGTTCTTC
>TRBJ2-7|TRBD1|NA|TRBV28
CASSYRGRTYEQYF
TGTGCCAGCAGTTACAGGGGAAGGACCTACGAGCAGTACTTC
>TRBJ2-7|TRBD1|many|TRBV5-1
CASSLSGTGSSEQYF
TGCGCCAGCAGCTTATCCGGGACAGGGTCCAGCGAGCAGTACTTC
>TRBJ1-2|NA|many|TRBV9
CASSARTGSPYGYTF
TGTGCCAGCAGCGCCCGCACAGGGTCCCCCTATGGCTACACCTTC
>TRBJ2-3|TRBD2|many|TRBV27
CASSWGLAGGTDTQYF
TGTGCCAGCAGTTGGGGCCTAGCGGGGGGCACAGATACGCAGTATTTT
>TRBJ2-1|TRBD2|many|TRBV29-1
CSVPRGSGLSYNEQFF
TGCAGCGTTCCCCGGGGTAGCGGGCTCTCCTACAATGAGCAGTTCTTC
>TRBJ1-5|NA|NA|TRBV13
CASSLGSPGQPQHF
TGTGCCAGCAGCTTAGGGTCACCGGGTCAGCCCCAGCATTTT
>TRBJ1-5|NA|many|TRBV7-8
CASSPGPYQPQHF
TGTGCCAGCAGCCCCGGGCCTTATCAGCCCCAGCATTTT
>TRBJ2-7|TRBD2|many|TRBV6-5
CASSPGGGYEQYF
TGTGCCAGCAGTCCCGGGGGGGGGTACGAGCAGTACTTC
>TRBJ1-1|NA|many|TRBV19
CASSPFRGETFNTEAFF
TGTGCCAGTAGCCCGTTCCGTGGAGAAACCTTTAACACTGAAGCTTTCTTT
>TRBJ2-1|NA|many|TRBV4-1
CASSQMGNEQFF
TGCGCCAGCAGCCAAATGGGGAATGAGCAGTTCTTC
>TRBJ1-2|TRBD1|few|TRBV9
CASSSTGQGFGYTF
TGTGCCAGCAGCTCTACCGGACAGGGGTTTGGCTACACCTTC
>TRBJ2-6|NA|many|TRBV18
CATTPSGANVLTF
TGTGCCACCACGCCATCTGGGGCCAACGTCCTGACTTTC
>TRBJ1-1|NA|many|TRBV5-1
CASSLEVRGGTEAFF
TGCGCCAGCAGCTTGGAGGTCAGGGGAGGAACTGAAGCTTTCTTT
>TRBJ1-2|NA|many|TRBV6-6
CASSYGYGYTF
TGTGCCAGCAGTTACGGGTACGGCTACACCTTC
>TRBJ1-2|NA|many|TRBV4-1
CASSQAGAGNYGYTF
TGCGCCAGCAGCCAGGCGGGGGCGGGTAACTATGGCTACACCTTC